Reported below is one T cell receptor (beta chain). The antigen is unknown. The data stem from a study of T cell responses to AZD1222 COVID-19 vaccine. The protocol was immunoSEQ multiplex PCR, while the TCRdb copy is restricted to in-frame clones and leaves out a portion. The table has about 100,000 clones, 80% to 90% seen once. General study results and limits: Most donors were white British, females outnumbered males, and clonal diversity was possibly underestimated. Repertoires in all cases were sampled only once the peak T cell response had passed. With two AZD1222 doses given, Spike-specific TCR breadth and depth both rose. Spike as a whole was targeted by vaccine-associated CD4 TCRs, dominant at 160-218 and 743-854.

The CDR3 loop spans 12 amino acids. CDR1 and CDR2 (germline): SGHDT, YYEEEE. Trimming took 4 bases from V and 3 from J, leaving 7 bases between them. Sequencing used peripheral blood, obtained on day 0 of MenACWY control vaccination. The V gene is TRBV5-6, the J gene TRBJ1-2; D is unclear. The origin of this receptor is an adult in good health. CDR3 sequence reads: CASSPGDYGYTF. As DNA, the CDR3 is TGTGCCAGCAGCCCCGGGGACTATGGCTACACCTTC.